Listed here is a single T cell receptor beta chain. Its antigen is undetermined. The record originates from a study of tumor-infiltrating lymphocytes in localized non-small cell lung cancer. Points from the study as a whole: Immunotypes IM1 and IM2 had similar TCR-derived T-cell fractions. TCRbeta sequencing showed higher T cell infiltration in tumors than uninvolved lung.

CDR1 is SGHNT, CDR2 YYREEE, per germline (reference sequence). With V trimmed by 0 bases and J by 9 bases, 5 bases remained unmatched. The CDR3 runs to 14 residues. Assay: immunoSEQ multiplex PCR; the TCRdb copy retains only in-frame clones and omits some. The repertoire holds 6,000 to 9,000 clones, 65% to 75% seen once, with 9.5% to 15% in the top ten. This chain links TRBV5-4 with TRBJ2-1; 8 bases map to TRBD2. Sequenced input: lung tumor tissue. The sequence derives from a human donor with non-small cell lung cancer. The CDR3 sequence: CASSLVRGAGEQFF. The CDR3 DNA reads TGTGCCAGCAGCTTGGTGCGGGGGGCCGGTGAGCAGTTCTTC.